This is a list of T cell receptor beta chains from one sample in a study of CD4 T cells in relation to SARS-CoV-2 and coronaviruses. The antigens for these receptors are not known. Assay: immunoSEQ multiplex PCR; the TCRdb copy retains only in-frame clones and omits some. Here the sample spans around 24,000 clones, 75% to 80% being singletons. Sequencing used CD4+ T cells from PBMCs, cultured in vitro. The receptors originated from a human donor in good health. The CDR3 runs from the conserved cysteine through the conserved F or W. The D gene is left open where the match is weak. Size values are once, few and many counts, or a class for expanded clones, and some rows have none.

TRBJ2-7,TRBV19,NA,TRBD1,13,CASSGTGAYEQYF,TGTGCCAGCTCCGGGACAGGGGCCTACGAGCAGTACTTC
TRBJ2-5,TRBV5-1,NA,TRBD1,15,CASNLLGTGEETQYF,TGCGCCAGCAACCTACTCGGGACAGGGGAAGAGACCCAGTACTTC
TRBJ1-4,TRBV27,NA,TRBD1,15,CASSRGGASWEKLFF,TGTGCCAGCTCCAGGGGGGGAGCTTCGTGGGAAAAACTGTTTTTT
TRBJ1-2,TRBV28,NA,NA,12,CASSLGAYGYTF,TGTGCCAGCAGTTTAGGAGCCTATGGCTACACCTTC
TRBJ2-2,TRBV11-2,NA,NA,14,CASSQGVSTGELFF,TGTGCCAGCAGCCAAGGGGTGTCCACCGGGGAGCTGTTTTTT
TRBJ2-1,TRBV4-3,NA,NA,15,CASSQGPGEVWGQFF,TGCGCCAGCAGCCAAGGGCCGGGCGAGGTATGGGGGCAGTTCTTC
TRBJ2-1,TRBV5-1,once,TRBD2,16,CASSLDGGAAYNEQFF,TGCGCCAGCAGCTTGGACGGGGGGGCAGCCTACAATGAGCAGTTCTTC
TRBJ2-7,TRBV5-1,NA,TRBD1,16,CASSPRDRGVEYEQYF,TGCGCCAGCAGCCCCCGGGACAGGGGAGTGGAGTACGAGCAGTACTTC
TRBJ2-1,TRBV4-3,NA,NA,15,CASSQAPGGGSEQFF,TGCGCCAGCAGCCAAGCTCCCGGAGGGGGCAGTGAGCAGTTCTTC
TRBJ1-2,TRBV7-9,NA,NA,15,CASSSTGGIYGGYTF,TGTGCCAGCAGCTCTACCGGGGGCATCTATGGAGGCTACACCTTC
TRBJ2-5,TRBV19,NA,NA,15,CASSIDRGRRETQYF,TGTGCCAGTAGTATAGACAGGGGTCGGCGGGAGACCCAGTACTTC
TRBJ1-1,TRBV5-5,few,TRBD1,17,CASSPRAGGAPDTEAFF,TGTGCCAGCAGCCCTCGTGCAGGGGGAGCCCCCGACACTGAAGCTTTCTTT
TRBJ2-7,TRBV6-2/TRBV6-3,NA,NA,14,CASSYLQGSYEQYF,TGTGCCAGCAGTTACTTGCAGGGCTCCTACGAGCAGTACTTC
TRBJ2-7,TRBV2,few,TRBD2,15,CASRGTSGRANEQYF,TGTGCCAGCAGAGGGACTAGCGGGAGGGCAAACGAGCAGTACTTC
TRBJ1-1,TRBV7-8,NA,TRBD1,15,CASSSDRGRGTEAFF,TGTGCCAGCAGCTCTGACAGGGGGCGCGGAACTGAAGCTTTCTTT
TRBJ2-4,TRBV4-2,NA,NA,14,CASSQVTTVSNQYF,TGTGCCAGCAGCCAAGTAACAACAGTCTCTAATCAGTACTTC
TRBJ2-5,TRBV12-3/TRBV12-4,NA,NA,11,CASSFVETQYF,TGTGCCAGCAGTTTTGTGGAGACCCAGTACTTC
TRBJ2-7,TRBV30,NA,NA,12,CAGGASSYEQYF,TGTGCCGGAGGGGCTAGCTCCTACGAGCAGTACTTC
TRBJ2-7,TRBV6-5,NA,NA,15,CASRPGTSVSYEQYF,TGTGCCAGCAGACCCGGGACGAGCGTCTCCTACGAGCAGTACTTC
TRBJ1-2,TRBV30,NA,NA,18,CAWSRLGVSGRRIRGYTF,TGTGCCTGGAGTAGGTTGGGAGTCTCGGGACGCCGGATAAGGGGCTACACCTTC
TRBJ2-3,TRBV5-1,NA,TRBD2,18,CASSLGGLGLSYADTQYF,TGCGCCAGCAGCTTGGGGGGACTGGGACTATCATATGCAGATACGCAGTATTTT
TRBJ1-2,TRBV5-5,NA,NA,15,CASSLRVGFGYGYTF,TGTGCCAGCAGCTTAAGGGTAGGGTTCGGCTATGGCTACACCTTC
TRBJ2-1,TRBV5-4,NA,TRBD2,17,CASSLSGAGVKNNEQFF,TGTGCCAGCAGCTTGAGTGGTGCGGGGGTGAAAAACAATGAGCAGTTCTTC
TRBJ1-2,TRBV19,NA,NA,13,CASSIERNSGYTF,TGTGCCAGTAGTATAGAGCGGAACAGTGGCTACACCTTC
TRBJ1-2,TRBV4-3,NA,NA,15,CASSQDPGREHGYTF,TGCGCCAGCAGCCAAGATCCGGGCAGGGAGCATGGCTACACCTTC
TRBJ2-2,TRBV24-1,NA,NA,13,CATSDSVSGELFF,TGTGCCACCAGTGATTCGGTCTCTGGGGAGCTGTTTTTT
TRBJ2-7,TRBV6-2/TRBV6-3,few,TRBD2,16,CASSDPTSGTLYEQYF,TGTGCCAGCAGTGACCCCACTAGCGGGACCCTCTACGAGCAGTACTTC
TRBJ2-7,TRBV6-5,NA,TRBD1,13,CASSRTGAYEQYF,TGTGCCAGCAGCAGAACAGGGGCCTACGAGCAGTACTTC
TRBJ2-5,TRBV20-1,NA,NA,11,CSAEKQETQYF,TGCAGTGCTGAAAAACAGGAGACCCAGTACTTC
TRBJ1-2,TRBV5-1,NA,NA,14,CASSLVSLNNGYTF,TGCGCCAGCAGCTTGGTTTCGTTGAATAATGGCTACACCTTC
TRBJ2-1,TRBV4-1,NA,TRBD2,15,CASSRLAGTEAEQFF,TGCGCCAGCAGCCGTCTAGCGGGGACGGAGGCTGAGCAGTTCTTC
TRBJ1-1,TRBV2,NA,TRBD1,15,CASRRDEGASDEAFF,TGTGCCAGCAGGAGGGATGAGGGGGCGTCGGACGAAGCTTTCTTT
TRBJ2-2,TRBV29-1,NA,NA,10,CSSKSGELFF,TGCAGCTCCAAATCCGGGGAGCTGTTTTTT
TRBJ2-3,TRBV7-6,NA,TRBD2,19,CASSRMWDRTSGMGDTQYF,TGTGCCAGCAGCCGAATGTGGGATAGGACTAGCGGGATGGGAGATACGCAGTATTTT
TRBJ2-2,TRBV27,NA,NA,15,CASSLTATSAGELFF,TGTGCCAGCAGTTTAACGGCCACAAGTGCCGGGGAGCTGTTTTTT
TRBJ1-4,TRBV30,NA,NA,13,CAWSVHSTEKLFF,TGTGCCTGGAGTGTACACAGTACTGAAAAACTGTTTTTT